Following are 32 T cell receptor beta chains from one sample sequenced in a study of OX40 agonist ivuxolimab in advanced cancers. Sequencing was performed with immunoSEQ multiplex PCR; in TCRdb, only in-frame clones are kept and a portion is missing. The table records under 85,000 clones, around 86% of them present only once. The sample was CD4+ or CD8+ T cells sorted from blood, taken in a trial of the OX40 agonist ivuxolimab. Receptors were obtained from an adult with an advanced solid tumor such as melanoma, head and neck, liver or kidney cancer.

The chain recombines TRBV9 with TRBJ2-1; TRBD1 aligns across 7 bases. CDR3 size: 15 residues. The V segment lost 0 bases and the J segment 2 bases; nucleotides outside the gene matches: 2. The germline V gene has CDR1 SGDLS and CDR2 YYNGEE. Written as DNA, the CDR3 is TGTGCCAGCAGCGTAGGACAGGGCCCCTACAATGAGCAGTTCTTC. Its protein is CASSVGQGPYNEQFF.

J is TRBJ1-1 and V is TRBV20-1, with 9 bases that match TRBD1. Looked up from germline, CDR1 is DFQATT and CDR2 is SNEGSKA (reference sequence). The V segment lost 4 bases and the J segment 13 bases; nucleotides outside the gene matches: 7. This CDR3 region has 11 residues. The CDR3 DNA reads as TGCAGTGCTAAGGGACAGGGAAAGGATTTCTTT. This encodes CSAKGQGKDFF.

CDR3 sequence reads: CASSLTSGRGETQYF. The CDR3 nucleotides are TGTGCCAGCAGCTTGACTAGCGGGAGAGGCGAGACCCAGTACTTC. The rearrangement joins TRBV5-4 to TRBJ2-5; 11 bases are shared with TRBD2. Germline loops: CDR1 SGHNT, CDR2 YYREEE (reference sequence). This CDR3 is 15 amino acids long. The V gene end was trimmed by 1 base and the J gene end by 5 bases; junction bases not matched to a gene: 4.

This rearrangement joins TRBV5-1 to TRBJ2-7, with 9 bases lining up with TRBD2. The CDR3 runs 14 residues. With V trimmed by 7 bases and J by 4 bases, 9 bases remained unmatched. Germline V lookup: CDR1 SGHRS, CDR2 YFSETQ. The CDR3 DNA is TGCGCCAGCGGCGGGGGGACTAGCAGTTACGAGCAGTACTTC. Protein product: CASGGGTSSYEQYF.

The V gene is TRBV5-4, the J gene TRBJ2-1, with D perhaps matching TRBD1 (5 bases). This CDR3 is built from 14 residues. Germline loops: CDR1 SGHNT, CDR2 YYREEE (reference sequence). The V end lost 0 bases, the J end lost 6 bases, and 10 bases lay between the germline ends. CDR3: CASSLDQGLNEQFF. The CDR3 DNA is TGTGCCAGCAGCTTGGACCAGGGCCTCAATGAGCAGTTCTTC.

The chain links TRBV21-1 to TRBJ2-4; TRBD1, the D gene given by the table, was not confirmed from the DNA. TRBV21-1 is a pseudogene segment. The CDR3 spans 19 residues. CDR3: CASSKAGGAGQGAKNIQYF. The CDR3, as DNA: TGTGCCAGCAGCAAAGCAGGTGGTGCGGGACAGGGGGCCAAAAACATTCAGTACTTC.

The chain employs TRBV7-9 and TRBJ2-5; D is unresolved. V dropped 1 base and J dropped 4 bases, with 16 bases sitting between them. The CDR3 runs 16 residues. The germline V gene has CDR1 SEHNR and CDR2 FQNEAQ (reference sequence). Written as DNA, the CDR3 is TGTGCCAGCAGCTTAGGGGTGGGGTCGGTATTAGAGACCCAGTACTTC. As protein: CASSLGVGSVLETQYF.

This clone was observed a single time. This chain joins TRBV2 and TRBJ2-7; D gene unclear. Trimming shortened V by 5 bases and J by 0 bases, and 14 bases separated the two germline ends. This CDR3 comprises 15 residues. The V gene's germline CDR1 is SNHLY and CDR2 FYNNEI. CDR3 nucleotides: TGTGCCAGCAGTACGGCCTTCACTTCCTCCTACGAGCAGTACTTC. Its protein is CASSTAFTSSYEQYF.

The rearrangement joins TRBV6-4 to TRBJ2-7; D ambiguous. The CDR3 is made up of 15 amino acids. The V gene's germline CDR1 is MRHNA and CDR2 SNTAGT. V was pared by 4 bases and J by 6 bases, with 19 bases between. The CDR3 region is CASSGAYTGSSEQYF. For the CDR3, the DNA is TGTGCCAGCAGTGGCGCTTACACGGGCTCGAGCGAGCAGTACTTC.

The gene calls are TRBV19 and TRBJ2-1; unclear D gene. The ends were cut back, 1 base at V and 9 bases at J, with 13 bases in the middle. The germline gives CDR1 LNHDA, CDR2 SQIVND (reference sequence). The CDR3 covers 14 residues. The CDR3, as DNA: TGTGCCAGTAGTATAGTTGTATTCCTGGGTGAGCAGTTCTTC. Translation gives CASSIVVFLGEQFF.

The chain couples TRBV5-1 to TRBJ1-1; D is undetermined. Trimming pared 1 base from V and 4 bases from J, leaving 11 bases between. Per germline, CDR1 SGHRS and CDR2 YFSETQ. The CDR3 has 14 amino acids. CDR3 sequence: CASSLRSETTEAFF. The CDR3 nucleotides are TGCGCCAGCAGCTTGAGAAGCGAAACCACTGAAGCTTTCTTT. The full variable domain, in which reference TRBV5-1 and TRBJ1-1 provide the parts outside the CDR3, is KAGVTQTPRYLIKTRGQQVTLSCSPISGHRSVSWYQQTPGQGLQFLFEYFSETQRNKGNFPGRFSGRQFSNSRSEMNVSTLELGDSALYLCASSLRSETTEAFFGQGTRLTVV.

The V call is TRBV5-6, the J call TRBJ2-1, with TRBD2 matching over 9 bases. The length of the CDR3 is 17 residues. Losses at the gene ends were 0 bases for V and 2 bases for J; bases not matched to a gene: 6. The germline V gene encodes CDR1 SGHDT and CDR2 YYEEEE. CDR3 sequence (DNA): TGTGCCAGCAGCTTGGTGGGACTAGCAACCCCCTACAATGAGCAGTTCTTC. Protein sequence: CASSLVGLATPYNEQFF.

V is TRBV5-1 and J is TRBJ1-4; 7 positions agree with TRBD1. V was clipped by 4 bases and J by 6 bases; unmatched bases: 6. Germline values: CDR1 SGHRS, CDR2 YFSETQ. The CDR3 is 14 amino acids. The CDR3 reads CASSGGQPDEKLFF. The CDR3 DNA reads as TGCGCCAGCAGCGGGGGACAGCCGGATGAAAAACTGTTTTTT.

The CDR3 sequence: CASSLAAQGNTEAFF. For the CDR3, the DNA is TGTGCCAGCAGCTTGGCCGCACAGGGAAACACTGAAGCTTTCTTT. This chain connects TRBV7-2 to TRBJ1-1; D is perhaps TRBD1 (6 bases). V dropped 3 bases and J dropped 2 bases, with 13 bases sitting between them. The CDR3 consists of 15 residues. Germline CDR1 reads SGHTA; CDR2 reads FQGNSA. The complete variable domain, with remaining parts taken from reference TRBV7-2 and TRBJ1-1, reads GAGVSQSPSNKVTEKGKDVELRCDPISGHTALYWYRQSLGQGLEFLIYFQGNSAPDKSGLPSDRFSAERTGGSVSTLTIQRTQQEDSAVYLCASSLAAQGNTEAFFGQGTRLTVV.

The chain combines TRBV4-1 with TRBJ2-2; the match to TRBD2 covers 8 bases. The junction had 7 bases not matched to a gene; V was cut back by 0 bases and J by 7 bases. There are 16 residues in the CDR3. Germline CDR1 reads MGHRA; CDR2 reads YSYEKL. The CDR3 DNA reads TGCGCCAGCAGCCAAGAGGGGACTAGAGTAGGCGGGGAGCTGTTTTTT. It yields the protein CASSQEGTRVGGELFF.

This clone showed up just a few times. The genes are TRBV6-1 and TRBJ2-7; D is possibly TRBD1 (6 bases). The V end was cut by 7 bases, the J end by 2 bases, with 18 bases between. Looked up from germline, CDR1 is MNHNS and CDR2 is SASEGT. The CDR3 extends over 15 amino acids. CDR3 loop: CASKANLQGAYEQYF. The CDR3 coding sequence is TGTGCCAGCAAGGCCAACCTACAGGGAGCCTACGAGCAGTACTTC.

The rearrangement uses TRBV11-3 and TRBJ2-7, with TRBD2 matching over 9 bases. Germline loops: CDR1 SGHNT, CDR2 YENEEA. The CDR3 consists of 13 residues. With 6 bases clipped from V and 2 bases from J, the junction kept 2 bases outside the gene matches. The CDR3 loop reads CASSSGGPYEQYF. CDR3 nucleotides: TGTGCCAGCAGTAGCGGGGGCCCCTACGAGCAGTACTTC.

The chain couples TRBV5-1 to TRBJ1-1; possibly TRBD1 for D (5 bases). The germline CDR1 and CDR2 sequences are SGHRS and YFSETQ. The CDR3 has 15 amino acids. V was trimmed by 1 base and J by 6 bases, leaving 16 bases between them. The CDR3, as DNA: TGCGCCAGCAGCTTGTGGCAGGGTTCCCGTCCTGAAGCTTTCTTT. The encoded protein is CASSLWQGSRPEAFF. The full variable domain, in which reference TRBV5-1 and TRBJ1-1 provide the parts outside the CDR3, is KAGVTQTPRYLIKTRGQQVTLSCSPISGHRSVSWYQQTPGQGLQFLFEYFSETQRNKGNFPGRFSGRQFSNSRSEMNVSTLELGDSALYLCASSLWQGSRPEAFFGQGTRLTVV.

The chain uses TRBV7-9 and TRBJ1-1; D is unresolved. V was pared by 2 bases and J by 2 bases, with 9 bases between. Per germline, CDR1 SEHNR and CDR2 FQNEAQ (reference sequence). The CDR3 is 14 amino acids. CDR3 DNA: TGTGCCAGCAGCTTATCCCGATTTAACACTGAAGCTTTCTTT. Translation gives CASSLSRFNTEAFF.

This rearrangement joins TRBV28 to TRBJ1-3; D unclear. This CDR3 region has 15 residues. Trimming shortened V by 4 bases and J by 4 bases, and 14 bases separated the two germline ends. Germline lookup yields CDR1 MDHEN and CDR2 SYDVKM. This CDR3 reads CASSSIATAGNTIYF. CDR3 in DNA: TGTGCCAGCAGTTCTATAGCTACGGCGGGAAACACCATATATTTT.

This clone showed up just a few times. Other DNA sequences in this specimen translate into the identical CDR3. The genes are TRBV11-2 and TRBJ2-1; D gene ambiguous. Trimming pared 8 bases from V and 1 base from J, leaving 12 bases between. This CDR3 comprises 14 residues. Germline CDR1 reads SGHAT; CDR2 reads FQNNGV. The CDR3 loop is CASSLRVSYNEQFF. For the CDR3, the DNA is TGTGCCAGCTCTTTAAGGGTATCCTACAATGAGCAGTTCTTC.

The chain joins TRBV5-6 to TRBJ2-7; D remains ambiguous. Germline V gene lookup returns CDR1 SGHDT and CDR2 YYEEEE. The CDR3 consists of 12 residues. The V end lost 1 base, the J end lost 4 bases, and 6 bases lay between the germline ends. The CDR3 DNA reads TGTGCCAGCAGCTTGACGGTGTACGAGCAGTACTTC. Translation: CASSLTVYEQYF.

The chain links TRBV4-3 to TRBJ2-4, with TRBD2 as a possible D gene (5 bases). Germline V gene lookup returns CDR1 LGHNA and CDR2 YSLEER. The V end was cut by 1 base, the J end by 6 bases, with 16 bases between. The CDR3 length is 16 residues. This CDR3 reads CASSQVLTGGRNIQYF. DNA for the CDR3: TGCGCCAGCAGCCAAGTACTTACCGGAGGAAGAAACATTCAGTACTTC.

The chain carries TRBV15 and TRBJ2-7, with D tentatively TRBD1 (6 bases). This CDR3 has 14 amino acids. Germline V CDR1 and CDR2: LNHNV, YYDKDF (reference sequence). Trimming removed 1 base at V and 2 bases at J, with 9 bases between. The DNA for the CDR3 is TGTGCCACCAGCAGAGTCTCAGGGGCCTACGAGCAGTACTTC. It translates to CATSRVSGAYEQYF.

The chain has TRBV7-8 and TRBJ2-3; 9 bases are shared with TRBD2. The CDR3 spans 16 residues. Germline V gives CDR1 SGHVS, CDR2 FQNEAQ. V lost 3 bases, J lost 3 bases, and 7 bases stayed unmatched. The CDR3 region has the DNA TGTGCCAGCAGCTTGGTTGGGACTAGCTTGACAGATACGCAGTATTTT. Translated, it gives CASSLVGTSLTDTQYF.

The V gene is TRBV19, the J gene TRBJ2-1; 12 positions agree with TRBD2. Germline V gene sequence: CDR1 LNHDA, CDR2 SQIVND (reference sequence). The CDR3 length is 15 residues. Unmatched junction bases numbered 6, after V lost 7 bases and J lost 5 bases. For the CDR3, the DNA is TGTGCCAGTAAGACTAGCGGGGGACCCAACAATGAGCAGTTCTTC. It is translated as CASKTSGGPNNEQFF.

The CDR3 sequence is CASSQDRFYNEQFF. CDR3 DNA: TGCGCCAGCAGCCAAGACAGATTCTACAATGAGCAGTTCTTC. The V gene is TRBV4-1, the J gene TRBJ2-1; the D is unclear. Trimming left V 0 bases short and J 3 bases short, with 6 bases between. Germline values: CDR1 MGHRA, CDR2 YSYEKL. CDR3 length: 14 residues.

The gene calls are TRBV5-1 and TRBJ2-7; possible D gene TRBD1, 6 bases. The V end was cut by 1 base, the J end by 0 bases, with 8 bases between. From germline, CDR1 is SGHRS and CDR2 YFSETQ. The CDR3 covers 14 residues. DNA of the CDR3: TGCGCCAGCAGCTTGACAGGGACCTCCTACGAGCAGTACTTC. As protein: CASSLTGTSYEQYF. Supplemented by reference TRBV5-1 and TRBJ2-7, the full variable domain reads KAGVTQTPRYLIKTRGQQVTLSCSPISGHRSVSWYQQTPGQGLQFLFEYFSETQRNKGNFPGRFSGRQFSNSRSEMNVSTLELGDSALYLCASSLTGTSYEQYFGPGTRLTVT.

The rearrangement joins TRBV11-2 to TRBJ1-1; no reliable D call. The CDR3 length is 14 residues. Trimming stripped 4 bases from V and 0 bases from J, with 9 bases between. Germline CDR1 SGHAT, CDR2 FQNNGV. CDR3 bases: TGTGCCAGCAGCTCGCACCGGATGAACACTGAAGCTTTCTTT. Residues: CASSSHRMNTEAFF. Supplemented by reference TRBV11-2 and TRBJ1-1, the full variable domain reads EAGVAQSPRYKIIEKRQSVAFWCNPISGHATLYWYQQILGQGPKLLIQFQNNGVVDDSQLPKDRFSAERLKGVDSTLKIQPAKLEDSAVYLCASSSHRMNTEAFFGQGTRLTVV.

The gene calls are TRBV5-6 and TRBJ2-2, with a possible D match to TRBD2 (5 bases). Germline V gene lookup returns CDR1 SGHDT and CDR2 YYEEEE. This CDR3 region has 17 residues. Trimming left V 4 bases short and J 0 bases short, with 16 bases between. DNA for the CDR3: TGTGCCAGCAGCCAGCTAGGAGGAGTCCCGAACACCGGGGAGCTGTTTTTT. The encoded protein is CASSQLGGVPNTGELFF.

In nucleotides, the CDR3 is TGTGCCAGCAGTTCGAGCACAGATACGCAGTATTTT. Translating it yields CASSSSTDTQYF. The chain is built from TRBV2 and TRBJ2-3; no definite D call. This CDR3 comprises 12 residues. The germline V and J ends were trimmed by 5 bases and 0 bases, with 3 bases remaining between them. The germline V gene has CDR1 SNHLY and CDR2 FYNNEI.

V gene TRBV2 combines with J gene TRBJ2-1, with 12 positions matching TRBD1. Germline V CDR1 and CDR2: SNHLY, FYNNEI. Unmatched junction bases numbered 3, after V lost 7 bases and J lost 8 bases. The CDR3 totals 13 residues. In DNA form, the CDR3 reads TGTGCCAGCACGGGACAGGGGGCTGATGAGCAGTTCTTC. Encoded protein: CASTGQGADEQFF.